The clone carrying this T cell receptor (beta chain) has just one count. Its antigen is not identified. Germline V gene lookup returns CDR1 SGDLS and CDR2 YYNGEE. V was shortened by 1 base and J by 4 bases, with 11 bases between the two germline ends. This CDR3 is built from 14 residues. This record belongs to a study of cytomegalovirus exposure and HLA in healthy donors. Study-level points and caveats: A later analysis associated some 16,000 TCR beta sequences with HLA alleles at a 0.05 false discovery rate.

The PCR was carried out with 60 Vbeta primers and 13 Jbeta primers. Data came from immunoSEQ multiplex PCR; TCRdb stores just in-frame clones and leaves some out. The sample includes about 160,000 clones, more than 60% of them seen just once. Sequencing used PBMCs. This chain links TRBV9 with TRBJ1-2; perhaps TRBD1 as D (5 bases). The TCR sequence derives from a man aged 35-49 years in good health and CMV-seronegative. In DNA form, the CDR3 reads TGTGCCAGCAGCGTAACCGCAGGGTCCTATGGCTACACCTTC. Translating it yields CASSVTAGSYGYTF.